This entry lists 3 T cell receptor beta chains sequenced from one sample in a study of blood T cells in healthy people across ages. Through a sample-barcoded 5' primer and a J-beta primer mix, a second PCR was run for about 6 to 12 cycles. Using its own MiXCR run on the 5' RACE reads, TCRdb lists one record per CDR3 protein. The profile shows roughly 1.5 million distinct CDR3 sequences, less than 45% of them singletons. Sequencing used blood. These receptors were collected from a woman aged 18-29 years in good health.

This clonotype was detected a few times. The chain uses TRBV4-1 and TRBJ2-1; the match to TRBD2 covers 11 bases. The junction had 9 bases not matched to a gene; V was cut back by 4 bases and J by 4 bases. CDR1 and CDR2 from the germline V gene are MGHRA and YSYEKL. The length of the CDR3 is 17 residues. The CDR3: CASSRRGGTSGYNEQFF. The DNA for the CDR3 is TGCGCCAGCAGCCGGAGGGGAGGGACTAGCGGTTACAATGAGCAGTTCTTC.

This chain uses TRBV10-3 with TRBJ2-3, with a weak D call TRBD2 (5 bases). Germline V lookup: CDR1 ENHRY, CDR2 SYGVKD. Trimming took off 6 bases at V and 2 bases at J, with 12 bases between the two ends. The CDR3 is 14 amino acids. CDR3 sequence reads: CAIRGQTNTDTQYF. The CDR3, as DNA: TGTGCCATCAGGGGCCAGACTAACACAGATACGCAGTATTTT.

The chain has TRBV12-3 or TRBV12-4 and TRBJ2-1, with 7 nucleotides matching TRBD2. The CDR3 spans 17 residues. Losses at the gene ends were 6 bases for V and 6 bases for J; bases not matched to a gene: 17. This CDR3 reads CASSLPSLADEPNEQFF. The CDR3 DNA is TGTGCCAGCAGCCTACCTTCGCTAGCGGACGAGCCCAATGAGCAGTTCTTC.